This TCR beta chain originates from a study of OX40 agonist ivuxolimab in advanced cancers. The data were produced by immunoSEQ multiplex PCR, yet TCRdb's version contains in-frame clones alone and is incomplete. Of approximately 69,000 clones in the sample, about four fifths were seen once. Collection of blood occurred at baseline, at cycle 4 day 1, and at cycle 7 day 1. This CDR3 is built from 16 residues. V was trimmed by 4 bases and J by 8 bases, leaving 24 bases between them. Germline V CDR1 and CDR2: SGHRS, YFSETQ. The genes are TRBV5-1 and TRBJ1-1; D is perhaps TRBD1 (5 bases). This sequence originates from an adult with an advanced solid tumor such as melanoma, head and neck, liver or kidney cancer. The starting material was CD4+ or CD8+ T cells sorted from blood, obtained in a trial of the OX40 agonist ivuxolimab. The CDR3 reads CASSPTRLAQGGEAFF. The CDR3 nucleotides read TGCGCCAGCAGCCCCACCCGACTGGCCCAGGGTGGCGAAGCTTTCTTT.